Each of the 30 T cell receptor beta chains below was sequenced from the same sample in a study of T cell clonotyping in hematopoietic cell transplantation. The repertoire was sequenced with immunoSEQ multiplex PCR; TCRdb's copy has only in-frame clones and lacks some. The sample shows approximately 6,000 clones, about 30% of them seen only once. The sequencing here drew on peripheral blood mononuclear cells, taken 30 days after allogeneic stem cell transplant. Receptors were obtained from a female patient aged 50 to 60 who had an allogeneic stem cell transplant from an unrelated donor, so the T cells may come from the graft donor. Some clones in this sample may be carry-over from other donors' samples.

V and J are TRBV5-8 and TRBJ2-7, with D tentatively TRBD1 or TRBD2 (5 bases each). CDR3 length: 16 residues. Trimming stripped 1 base from V and 2 bases from J, with 16 bases between. Germline V gene data show CDR1 as SGHTS and CDR2 as YDEGEE. The CDR3 loop reads CASSLTIGTATYEQYF. The CDR3 region has the DNA TGTGCCAGCAGCTTGACGATAGGGACGGCAACCTACGAGCAGTACTTC. Together with reference TRBV5-8 and TRBJ2-7, the CDR3 gives the full variable domain: EAGVTQSPTHLIKTRGQQATLRCSPISGHTSVYWYQQALGLGLQFLLWYDEGEERNRGNFPPRFSGRQFPNYSSELNVNALELEDSALYLCASSLTIGTATYEQYFGPGTRLTVT.

The chain couples TRBV30 to TRBJ1-2; TRBD1 might be the D (5 bases). CDR3 length equals 13 residues. CDR1 GTSNPN and CDR2 SVGIG come from the germline V gene (reference sequence). The V end lost 4 bases, the J end lost 2 bases, and 11 bases lay between the germline ends. In nucleotides, the CDR3 is TGTGCCTGGATCCAGACAGCAAACTATGGCTACACCTTC. This gives the protein CAWIQTANYGYTF.

This clone was counted a few times. This chain joins TRBV29-1 and TRBJ1-1; the D is unclear. V lost 1 base and J 7 bases, leaving 10 bases between the germline ends. Looked up from germline, CDR1 is SQVTM and CDR2 is ANQGSEA. This CDR3 comprises 12 residues. Here the CDR3 reads CSVEGLRNEAFF. CDR3 coding DNA: TGCAGCGTTGAAGGGCTCAGGAATGAAGCTTTCTTT.

This clone was observed a handful of times. The rearrangement joins TRBV30 to TRBJ1-2; D gene uncertain. The V gene lost 4 bases and the J gene lost 3 bases, with 12 bases spanning the gap. Looked up from germline, CDR1 is GTSNPN and CDR2 is SVGIG (reference sequence). This CDR3 spans 13 amino acids. The CDR3 spells CAWIPSPDYGYTF. CDR3 in DNA: TGTGCCTGGATCCCCTCCCCGGACTATGGCTACACCTTC. The variable domain in full, completed from reference TRBV30 and TRBJ1-2, reads SQTIHQWPATLVQPVGSPLSLECTVEGTSNPNLYWYRQAAGRGLQLLFYSVGIGQISSEVPQNLSASRPQDRQFILSSKKLLLSDSGFYLCAWIPSPDYGYTFGSGTRLTVV.

The chain carries TRBV25-1 and TRBJ2-5, with D maybe TRBD1 (6 bases). The V end was cut by 3 bases, the J end by 7 bases, with 6 bases between. Germline V gene data show CDR1 as MGHDK and CDR2 as SYGVNS. This CDR3 spans 11 amino acids. This chain's CDR3 is CASSEGATQYF. CDR3 DNA: TGTGCCAGCAGTGAGGGGGCGACCCAGTACTTC.

The chain is built from TRBV25-1 and TRBJ2-7; D is possibly TRBD1 or TRBD2 (5 bases each). Looked up from germline, CDR1 is MGHDK and CDR2 is SYGVNS. V shed 2 bases and J shed 6 bases, with 26 bases lying between them. This CDR3 contains 18 residues. The CDR3 sequence is CASSETRSLGLWGSEQYF. The CDR3, as DNA: TGTGCCAGCAGTGAAACTAGGAGTTTAGGGCTCTGGGGCTCCGAGCAGTACTTC.

A few counts support this clone. J is TRBJ2-7 and V is TRBV30; TRBD1 matches 11 bases. V was pared by 3 bases and J by 4 bases, with 8 bases of the junction left unmatched. The CDR3 length is 15 residues. CDR1 GTSNPN and CDR2 SVGIG come from the germline V gene (reference sequence). CDR3 sequence reads: CAWSPPGQGEYEQYF. The CDR3 DNA follows: TGTGCCTGGAGCCCCCCGGGACAGGGGGAATACGAGCAGTACTTC.

The chain combines TRBV30 with TRBJ2-7; no clear D gene. CDR1 and CDR2 (germline): GTSNPN, SVGIG (reference sequence). This CDR3 spans 12 amino acids. V dropped 4 bases and J dropped 6 bases, with 13 bases sitting between them. The CDR3 spells CAWTSSVGEQYF. As DNA, the CDR3 is TGTGCCTGGACCTCCAGCGTAGGCGAGCAGTACTTC. The full variable domain, rest sourced from reference TRBV30 and TRBJ2-7, is SQTIHQWPATLVQPVGSPLSLECTVEGTSNPNLYWYRQAAGRGLQLLFYSVGIGQISSEVPQNLSASRPQDRQFILSSKKLLLSDSGFYLCAWTSSVGEQYFGPGTRLTVT.

This clone has only a few counts. The genes are TRBV27 and TRBJ1-4, with unresolved D. CDR1 and CDR2 from the germline V gene are MNHEY and SMNVEV (reference sequence). This CDR3 region has 14 residues. V lost 3 bases and J 3 bases, leaving 8 bases between the germline ends. CDR3 amino acids: CASSFGQANEKLFF. CDR3 sequence (DNA): TGTGCCAGCAGTTTCGGGCAGGCTAATGAAAAACTGTTTTTT.

There are a few counts of this clone. CDR3 coding DNA: TGTGCCAGCAGTGAAACAGGACAGGGTGGCTATGGCTACACCTTC. Translated: CASSETGQGGYGYTF. This chain links TRBV2 with TRBJ1-2; TRBD1 matches at 8 bases. V gave up 2 bases and J gave up 4 bases; unmatched junction bases: 6. The CDR3 is made up of 15 amino acids. Germline values: CDR1 SNHLY, CDR2 FYNNEI. The complete variable domain, with remaining parts taken from reference TRBV2 and TRBJ1-2, reads EPEVTQTPSHQVTQMGQEVILRCVPISNHLYFYWYRQILGQKVEFLVSFYNNEISEKSEIFDDQFSVERPDGSNFTLKIRSTKLEDSAMYFCASSETGQGGYGYTFGSGTRLTVV.

This clone was detected only a few times. The conserved phenylalanine or tryptophan is not found at the CDR3 terminus, so this likely reflects a read error. This chain connects TRBV30 to TRBJ2-7; TRBD2 might be the D (5 bases). CDR1 is GTSNPN and CDR2 is SVGIG in the germline V gene (reference sequence). Trimming removed 1 base at V and 7 bases at J, with 14 bases between. The CDR3 has 13 residues. CDR3 region: CAWSGGWDREQYL. The CDR3 DNA reads TGTGCCTGGAGTGGAGGGTGGGATCGGGAGCAGTACCTC.

This clone was observed a few times. The chain carries TRBV27 and TRBJ2-7, with TRBD1 as a possible D gene (5 bases). Germline assignment: CDR1 MNHEY and CDR2 SMNVEV (reference sequence). Trimming took off 5 bases at V and 0 bases at J, with 11 bases between the two ends. This CDR3 has 14 amino acids. The CDR3 nucleotides read TGTGCCAGCAGTGGCCAGGGATCCTCCTACGAGCAGTACTTC. Encoded protein: CASSGQGSSYEQYF.

The chain recombines TRBV30 with TRBJ1-2; D uncertain. This CDR3 comprises 12 residues. Trimming removed 2 bases at V and 8 bases at J, with 12 bases between. CDR1 is GTSNPN, CDR2 SVGIG, per germline (reference sequence). As DNA, the CDR3 is TGTGCCTGGAGTAGGCAGGTGGACGGCTACACCTTC. This translates into CAWSRQVDGYTF. The complete variable domain, with remaining parts taken from reference TRBV30 and TRBJ1-2, reads SQTIHQWPATLVQPVGSPLSLECTVEGTSNPNLYWYRQAAGRGLQLLFYSVGIGQISSEVPQNLSASRPQDRQFILSSKKLLLSDSGFYLCAWSRQVDGYTFGSGTRLTVV.

This clone was counted only a few times. This chain joins TRBV30 and TRBJ1-5; the D gene is possibly TRBD1 (6 bases). The V gene lost 3 bases and the J gene lost 0 bases, with 6 bases spanning the gap. This CDR3 contains 13 residues. The germline V gene has CDR1 GTSNPN and CDR2 SVGIG (reference sequence). The DNA for the CDR3 is TGTGCCTGGAGCAGGGGTAGCAATCAGCCCCAGCATTTT. Translating it yields CAWSRGSNQPQHF.

The J gene is TRBJ2-7, the V gene TRBV4-1; D may be TRBD2 (5 bases). V shed 4 bases and J shed 3 bases, with 13 bases lying between them. The CDR3 runs to 14 residues. Germline CDR1 reads MGHRA; CDR2 reads YSYEKL. CDR3 region: CASSLALTGYEQYF. The CDR3 DNA follows: TGCGCCAGCAGCCTAGCGTTAACGGGCTACGAGCAGTACTTC.

This clone was seen a few times. The V call is TRBV28, the J call TRBJ2-7; D unresolved. Per the germline V gene, CDR1 is MDHEN and CDR2 is SYDVKM. V was shortened by 3 bases and J by 2 bases, with 11 bases between the two germline ends. This CDR3 spans 14 amino acids. CDR3 nucleotide sequence: TGTGCCAGCAGTTTTAGGGTCCGTACCTACGAGCAGTACTTC. This sequence encodes CASSFRVRTYEQYF.

The V and J genes are TRBV25-1 and TRBJ1-1; D is uncertain. The CDR3 runs 12 residues. V lost 3 bases, J lost 8 bases, and 10 bases lay in between. Germline V gives CDR1 MGHDK, CDR2 SYGVNS. The CDR3 sequence is CASSDSPLEAFF. The CDR3 DNA reads as TGTGCCAGCAGTGACTCCCCCCTCGAAGCTTTCTTT.

This clone was observed a few times. The chain combines TRBV10-3 with TRBJ2-3, with D maybe TRBD2 (5 bases). The germline CDR1 and CDR2 sequences are ENHRY and SYGVKD. The CDR3 length is 12 residues. The V end lost 4 bases, the J end lost 5 bases, and 7 bases lay between the germline ends. CDR3 nucleotide sequence: TGTGCCATCAGTGGAGGGAAAGATACGCAGTATTTT. It codes for CAISGGKDTQYF.

V usage is TRBV30 and J usage is TRBJ1-1, with a possible D match to TRBD1 (6 bases). Germline CDR1 GTSNPN, CDR2 SVGIG (reference sequence). Trimming pared 3 bases from V and 1 base from J, leaving 12 bases between. This CDR3 has 14 amino acids. CDR3 nucleotide sequence: TGTGCCTGGAGCAGGGGTGACCCGAACACTGAAGCTTTCTTT. It specifies CAWSRGDPNTEAFF.

The chain recombines TRBV9 with TRBJ2-1; no firm D call. The germline V gene has CDR1 SGDLS and CDR2 YYNGEE. V lost 3 bases and J 4 bases, leaving 5 bases between the germline ends. The CDR3 spans 12 residues. The CDR3: CASSGLYNEQFF. DNA for the CDR3: TGTGCCAGCAGCGGACTTTACAATGAGCAGTTCTTC.

To note about this clone: Relative to the germline gene, one junction end is altered; a read error may explain this. The rearrangement uses TRBV6-5 and TRBJ2-7, with TRBD2 as a possible D gene (6 bases). CDR1 and CDR2 (germline): MNHEY, SVGAGI. The length of the CDR3 is 14 residues. The DNA of the CDR3 is TGTGCCATCAGTGGGGACTTCGGCAACTACGAGCAGTACTTC. This codes for CAISGDFGNYEQYF.

This chain links TRBV30 with TRBJ1-1; D is undetermined. Trimming removed 2 bases at V and 4 bases at J, with 14 bases between. The length of the CDR3 is 14 residues. In germline, CDR1 is GTSNPN, CDR2 SVGIG (reference sequence). CDR3 bases: TGTGCCTGGAGTACCCGCTGGGGAAGCACTGAAGCTTTCTTT. It is translated as CAWSTRWGSTEAFF.

The chain links TRBV30 to TRBJ1-2, with no clear D. The CDR3 totals 11 residues. V was clipped by 4 bases and J by 6 bases, with 9 bases between them. Germline CDR1 reads GTSNPN; CDR2 reads SVGIG (reference sequence). The CDR3 sequence: CAWTGIDGYTF. The CDR3 bases are TGTGCCTGGACGGGGATCGATGGCTACACCTTC. Full variable domain (remainder filled in from reference TRBV30 and TRBJ1-2): SQTIHQWPATLVQPVGSPLSLECTVEGTSNPNLYWYRQAAGRGLQLLFYSVGIGQISSEVPQNLSASRPQDRQFILSSKKLLLSDSGFYLCAWTGIDGYTFGSGTRLTVV.

The count of this clone is one. The CDR3 loop reads CAWSVRGGNHYEQYF. The CDR3 region has the DNA TGTGCCTGGAGTGTACGGGGGGGAAATCACTACGAGCAGTACTTC. The rearrangement uses TRBV30 and TRBJ2-7; 8 nucleotides line up with TRBD2. V lost 0 bases and J lost 3; bases outside the gene matches: 7. The CDR3 has 15 amino acids. Germline CDR1 is GTSNPN and CDR2 is SVGIG (reference sequence). Looking up the rest from reference TRBV30 and TRBJ2-7 gives the full variable domain: SQTIHQWPATLVQPVGSPLSLECTVEGTSNPNLYWYRQAAGRGLQLLFYSVGIGQISSEVPQNLSASRPQDRQFILSSKKLLLSDSGFYLCAWSVRGGNHYEQYFGPGTRLTVT.

This clone was observed a few times. The chain combines TRBV5-6 with TRBJ2-5; 8 bases agree with TRBD1. This CDR3 region has 18 residues. V shed 2 bases, J shed 1 base, and the junction held 13 bases outside the gene matches. From germline, CDR1 is SGHDT and CDR2 YYEEEE. The CDR3 DNA is TGTGCCAGCAGCTTTAACCCGACAGGGGCCCATGGCCAAGAGACCCAGTACTTC. It translates to CASSFNPTGAHGQETQYF.

V and J are TRBV30 and TRBJ2-1; 9 bases align to TRBD2. Germline CDR1 GTSNPN, CDR2 SVGIG (reference sequence). The length of the CDR3 is 12 residues. V trimming: 4 bases; J trimming: 9 bases; junction bases outside the gene matches: 4. The CDR3 loop is CAWTSGMIEQFF. CDR3 sequence (DNA): TGTGCCTGGACTAGCGGGATGATTGAGCAGTTCTTC.

The chain couples TRBV30 to TRBJ1-2, with 9 bases fitting TRBD1. CDR3 length: 13 residues. After removal of 5 bases from V and 2 bases from J, the junction contained 3 bases not matched to a gene. Germline lookup yields CDR1 GTSNPN and CDR2 SVGIG (reference sequence). CDR3 coding DNA: TGTGCCTGGGGGACAGGGAAGAACTATGGCTACACCTTC. Translating gives CAWGTGKNYGYTF.

The V call is TRBV30, the J call TRBJ2-7, with D possibly TRBD1 on 5 matching bases. Germline CDR1 reads GTSNPN; CDR2 reads SVGIG (reference sequence). Trimming cost V 0 bases and J 3 bases, with 12 bases left between them. The CDR3 length is 14 residues. The CDR3 protein is CAWSVGAGDYEQYF. The CDR3 coding sequence is TGTGCCTGGAGTGTAGGGGCAGGAGACTACGAGCAGTACTTC.

This clone has just a few counts. The V call is TRBV6-5, the J call TRBJ1-1, with a tentative D call TRBD1 (5 bases). The length of the CDR3 is 13 residues. The ends were cut back, 7 bases at V and 1 base at J, with 10 bases in the middle. Germline lookup yields CDR1 MNHEY and CDR2 SVGAGI. The CDR3 here is CASTTTANTEAFF. In nucleotides, the CDR3 is TGTGCCAGCACCACGACAGCGAACACTGAAGCTTTCTTT.

The chain links TRBV28 to TRBJ2-1, with a tentative D call TRBD2 (5 bases). Germline V gene data show CDR1 as MDHEN and CDR2 as SYDVKM. This CDR3 is built from 12 residues. The V end was cut by 5 bases, the J end by 8 bases, with 10 bases between. The CDR3 DNA sequence: TGTGCCAGCAGTCTTTTGCGGGATGAGCAGTTCTTC. Translated, it gives CASSLLRDEQFF.